Following are 10 T cell receptor beta chains from one sample sequenced in a study of blood T cell repertoires in COVID-19. TCRdb's copy holds only in-frame clones and misses some; the assay was immunoSEQ multiplex PCR. The sample contains more than 60,000 clones, approximately 88% of which appear only once. The sequencing input was peripheral blood. The origin of the receptors is a woman in her fifties or sixties with COVID-19, enrolled during active disease.

This rearrangement joins TRBV7-8 to TRBJ1-5, with a weak D call TRBD1 (6 bases). CDR3 length: 16 residues. Germline V gene data show CDR1 as SGHVS and CDR2 as FQNEAQ. The V end lost 3 bases, the J end lost 3 bases, and 15 bases lay between the germline ends. The CDR3 spells CASSLGGARNNQPQHF. The CDR3, as DNA: TGTGCCAGCAGCTTGGGGGGGGCCAGAAACAATCAGCCCCAGCATTTT.

This rearrangement joins TRBV5-1 to TRBJ2-3; TRBD2 matches at 8 bases. Germline V CDR1 and CDR2: SGHRS, YFSETQ. The CDR3 loop spans 16 amino acids. The J segment lost 4 bases and the V segment lost 0 bases, leaving 7 bases of the junction unmatched. The CDR3 is CASSLDVGGASDTQYF. The CDR3, as DNA: TGCGCCAGCAGCTTGGATGTCGGGGGGGCGTCAGATACGCAGTATTTT.

This chain uses TRBV7-9 with TRBJ2-1; the match to TRBD1 covers 7 bases. The germline gives CDR1 SEHNR, CDR2 FQNEAQ (reference sequence). V dropped 3 bases and J dropped 2; count of bases not matched to a gene: 4. The CDR3 spans 15 residues. CDR3 in DNA: TGTGCCAGCAGCTTGGGGCAGGGGGCCTACAATGAGCAGTTCTTC. The encoded protein is CASSLGQGAYNEQFF.

This clone showed up just once. The J gene is TRBJ2-5, the V gene TRBV14, with 10 bases lining up with TRBD2. This CDR3 has 17 residues. CDR1 is SGHDN, CDR2 FVKESK, per germline. Trimming cost V 4 bases and J 0 bases; bases outside gene matches: 8. The CDR3 protein is CASSPRTSGVYQETQYF. CDR3 bases: TGTGCCAGCAGCCCAAGGACTAGCGGAGTGTACCAAGAGACCCAGTACTTC.

The chain couples TRBV6-5 to TRBJ1-2; 11 nucleotides align to TRBD1. Germline lookup yields CDR1 MNHEY and CDR2 SVGAGI. The V segment lost 7 bases and the J segment 4 bases; nucleotides outside the gene matches: 8. CDR3 size: 15 residues. The CDR3 bases are TGTGCCAGCAACCCGGGACAGGGGGAGCCCTATGGCTACACCTTC. Encoded protein: CASNPGQGEPYGYTF.

The V call is TRBV29-1, the J call TRBJ1-1; 8 bases agree with TRBD1. Germline loops: CDR1 SQVTM, CDR2 ANQGSEA. V shed 6 bases, J shed 4 bases, and the junction held 10 bases outside the gene matches. The CDR3 contains 14 residues. This chain's CDR3 is CSVLDRGRTTEAFF. The DNA for the CDR3 is TGCAGCGTCCTAGACAGGGGAAGGACCACTGAAGCTTTCTTT.

This clone was observed a single time. The CDR3 DNA sequence: TGTGCCAGCAGTTCCACCCCCGGGTCCTACAATGAGCAGTTCTTC. Translation gives CASSSTPGSYNEQFF. V gene TRBV27 combines with J gene TRBJ2-1, with D uncertain. V was trimmed by 4 bases and J by 1 base, leaving 11 bases between them. The germline gives CDR1 MNHEY, CDR2 SMNVEV (reference sequence). The CDR3 runs 15 residues.

This clone has just one count. The rearrangement links TRBV5-1 to TRBJ1-1; D might be TRBD1 (5 bases). Germline CDR1 reads SGHRS; CDR2 reads YFSETQ. V was cut by 2 bases and J by 0 bases, with 8 bases left in between. This CDR3 spans 14 amino acids. CDR3 coding DNA: TGCGCCAGCAGCTTTCCAGGGATGAACACTGAAGCTTTCTTT. Residues: CASSFPGMNTEAFF.

This chain connects TRBV3-1 (or the pseudogene TRBV3-2) to TRBJ1-5; TRBD1 might be the D (6 bases). V was pared by 2 bases and J by 6 bases, with 11 bases between. CDR3 length: 14 amino acids. Germline CDR1 and CDR2: LGHDT and YNNKEL (reference sequence). The CDR3 reads CASSQSGDRQPQHF. DNA for the CDR3: TGTGCCAGCAGCCAATCAGGGGATCGTCAGCCCCAGCATTTT.

The chain links TRBV7-8 to TRBJ1-5; 12 bases agree with TRBD1. CDR1 and CDR2 from the germline V gene are SGHVS and FQNEAQ. The CDR3 runs 18 residues. Unmatched junction bases numbered 14, after V lost 5 bases and J lost 6 bases. The CDR3 region is CASSDPPGTGGGGQPQHF. The CDR3 DNA follows: TGTGCCAGCAGCGATCCCCCCGGGACAGGGGGCGGTGGTCAGCCCCAGCATTTT.